These 28 T cell receptor beta chains originate from one sample sequenced in a study of T cell responses to AZD1222 COVID-19 vaccine (dated by TCRdb to 2020 to 2022). The protocol used for the library was the immunoSEQ multiplex PCR assay. TCRdb limited this immuneACCESS table to in-frame rearrangements with V and J called. A share of clones is missing; checked studies link under half to unresolved V genes, and the rest is unexplained. Counted in this sample were over 150,000 clones; 85% to 90% of them appeared once. The ten largest clones capture approximately 0.5% of the sample. The sample's time point, from its label and the paper: baseline before first vaccination. The sample consisted of peripheral blood, taken on day 0 of AZD1222 vaccination. These receptors were obtained from an adult in good health.

The CDR3 region has the DNA TGTGCCACCAGCAGAGAAGGGCAGGGAAATTCACCCCTCCACTTT. It is translated as CATSREGQGNSPLHF. The rearrangement uses TRBV15 and TRBJ1-6; TRBD1 might be the D (5 bases). Germline assignment: CDR1 LNHNV and CDR2 YYDKDF (reference sequence). Deletions cut 0 bases from V and 7 bases from J, with 10 bases between. The CDR3 covers 15 residues.

The rearrangement joins TRBV5-6 to TRBJ2-1; 7 bases match TRBD2. Losses at the gene ends were 0 bases for V and 8 bases for J; bases not matched to a gene: 5. Per germline, CDR1 SGHDT and CDR2 YYEEEE. This CDR3 comprises 14 residues. The CDR3, as DNA: TGTGCCAGCAGCTTGGCGGGGGGAGGTGATGAGCAGTTCTTC. Its translation: CASSLAGGGDEQFF.

This clone was counted a single time. The rearrangement joins TRBV5-6 to TRBJ2-6; D is perhaps TRBD1 (6 bases). In germline, CDR1 is SGHDT, CDR2 YYEEEE. V lost 4 bases and J lost 0, with 8 bases in between. CDR3 size: 15 residues. Here the CDR3 reads CASSRTASGANVLTF. CDR3 bases: TGTGCCAGCAGCCGGACAGCCTCTGGGGCCAACGTCCTGACTTTC.

This chain uses TRBV30 with TRBJ2-7, with TRBD2 matching 14 bases. CDR1 GTSNPN and CDR2 SVGIG come from the germline V gene (reference sequence). This CDR3 is built from 20 residues. V gave up 3 bases and J gave up 2 bases; unmatched junction bases: 18. CDR3 DNA sequence: TGTGCCTGGAGAGAGGGGACGATTCCGGGACTAGCGGGAGCAACCTACGAGCAGTACTTC. Amino acids: CAWREGTIPGLAGATYEQYF.

The rearrangement uses TRBV27 and TRBJ2-7; D is tentatively TRBD1 or TRBD2 (5 bases each). This CDR3 contains 14 residues. CDR1 is MNHEY and CDR2 is SMNVEV in the germline V gene (reference sequence). Trimming removed 5 bases from V and 2 bases from J, with 13 bases in between. CDR3 amino acids: CASSRGGRTYEQYF. The CDR3 bases are TGTGCCAGCAGTCGGGGCGGGCGGACCTACGAGCAGTACTTC.

This clone was seen a few times. The genes are TRBV3-1 (or the pseudogene TRBV3-2) and TRBJ2-7, with 7 bases aligning to TRBD2. CDR3 length: 13 amino acids. Germline lookup yields CDR1 LGHDT and CDR2 YNNKEL (reference sequence). Trimming took 5 bases from V and 7 from J; bases not matched to a gene: 8. The CDR3 reads CASSVGAGEEQYF. The CDR3 bases are TGTGCCAGCAGCGTCGGGGCGGGAGAAGAGCAGTACTTC.

CDR3 residues: CASSPVGGANSPLHF. CDR3 DNA sequence: TGTGCCAGCAGCCCGGTGGGGGGGGCGAATTCACCCCTCCACTTT. The chain has TRBV5-6 and TRBJ1-6, with D maybe TRBD1 (6 bases). Germline V CDR1 and CDR2: SGHDT, YYEEEE. The CDR3 totals 15 residues. V was pared by 4 bases and J by 7 bases, with 15 bases between.

This rearrangement joins TRBV5-1 to TRBJ1-2, with a possible D match to TRBD1 (6 bases). The CDR3 is made up of 16 amino acids. V was pared by 0 bases and J by 3 bases, with 15 bases between. From germline, CDR1 is SGHRS and CDR2 YFSETQ. CDR3 bases: TGCGCCAGCAGCTTGGCTTGGGGGCAGAGGGACTATGGCTACACCTTC. Its translation is CASSLAWGQRDYGYTF.

CDR3 sequence: CATSKAGGSNQPQHF. CDR3 sequence (DNA): TGTGCCACCAGCAAGGCAGGGGGTAGCAATCAGCCCCAGCATTTT. The chain employs TRBV15 and TRBJ1-5; TRBD1 matches at 7 bases. From germline, CDR1 is LNHNV and CDR2 YYDKDF (reference sequence). The CDR3 runs to 15 residues. V was clipped by 4 bases and J by 0 bases; unmatched bases: 3.

The chain is built from TRBV7-2 and TRBJ1-2, with D unresolved. With 7 bases removed from V and 5 bases from J, the gap between germline ends came to 11 bases. Looked up from germline, CDR1 is SGHTA and CDR2 is FQGNSA. The CDR3 is made up of 12 amino acids. CDR3 sequence: CASTPRPYGYTF. The CDR3 nucleotides read TGTGCCAGCACCCCCCGGCCGTATGGCTACACCTTC.

The chain couples TRBV7-6 to TRBJ2-7; tentatively, D is TRBD1 or TRBD2 (6 bases each). Trimming took 2 bases from V and 7 from J, leaving 12 bases between them. The CDR3 consists of 13 residues. Germline lookup yields CDR1 SGHVS and CDR2 FNYEAQ. The CDR3 DNA reads TGTGCCAGCAGCTTATCGGGGGCGGGAGAGCAGTACTTC. Translating it yields CASSLSGAGEQYF.

This clone is a singleton in its sample. The gene calls are TRBV24-1 and TRBJ2-4; the D is unclear. V lost 5 bases and J lost 1, with 11 bases in between. This CDR3 spans 15 amino acids. The germline CDR1 and CDR2 sequences are KGHDR and SFDVKD. The CDR3 spells CATSASLGAKNIQYF. The CDR3 region has the DNA TGTGCCACCAGTGCATCTTTAGGGGCCAAAAACATTCAGTACTTC.

The chain has TRBV12-5 and TRBJ2-2; TRBD2 matches at 8 bases. The CDR3 length is 16 residues. V was pared by 6 bases and J by 2 bases, with 8 bases of the junction left unmatched. Germline V gene sequence: CDR1 LGHNT, CDR2 FRNRAP. In DNA form, the CDR3 reads TGTGCTAGTGGCCTCAATAGCGGGACCAACACCGGGGAGCTGTTTTTT. Its protein is CASGLNSGTNTGELFF.

The chain couples TRBV3-1 (or the pseudogene TRBV3-2) to TRBJ2-1, with TRBD1 matching 9 bases. The CDR3 covers 16 residues. CDR1 and CDR2 (germline): LGHDT, YNNKEL (reference sequence). After removal of 0 bases from V and 8 bases from J, the junction contained 8 bases not matched to a gene. The CDR3 nucleotides read TGTGCCAGCAGCCAAGATCCCGGGACAGGGTGGGATGAGCAGTTCTTC. Translation: CASSQDPGTGWDEQFF.

V gene TRBV19 combines with J gene TRBJ1-1; the match to TRBD1 covers 7 bases. The V gene end was trimmed by 8 bases and the J gene end by 4 bases; junction bases not matched to a gene: 13. The CDR3 has 15 residues. Germline values: CDR1 LNHDA, CDR2 SQIVND (reference sequence). The CDR3, as DNA: TGTGCCAGTGAGGGTAGAGGGCAGGGGGTCACTGAAGCTTTCTTT. Translated, it gives CASEGRGQGVTEAFF.

J is TRBJ1-6 and V is TRBV27, with D uncertain. This CDR3 is 17 amino acids long. The germline gives CDR1 MNHEY, CDR2 SMNVEV (reference sequence). Trimming stripped 0 bases from V and 3 bases from J, with 12 bases between. This chain's CDR3 is CASSLSPTPDYNSPLHF. As DNA, the CDR3 is TGTGCCAGCAGTTTATCCCCCACTCCGGACTATAATTCACCCCTCCACTTT.

The J gene is TRBJ2-2, the V gene TRBV5-1; the D gene could be TRBD1 or TRBD2 (5 bases each). The CDR3 extends over 13 amino acids. V lost 2 bases to trimming and J lost 7 bases, with 9 bases between them. CDR1 and CDR2 from the germline V gene are SGHRS and YFSETQ. CDR3 amino acids: CASSFGGGGELFF. The DNA of the CDR3 is TGCGCCAGCAGCTTTGGTGGGGGCGGGGAGCTGTTTTTT.

The CDR3 protein is CATRIHPNQPQHF. The CDR3 coding sequence is TGTGCCACCAGGATTCATCCCAATCAGCCCCAGCATTTT. The chain employs TRBV10-3 and TRBJ1-5; D remains ambiguous. Trimming left V 10 bases short and J 3 bases short, with 13 bases between. This CDR3 is 13 amino acids long. Germline-derived CDR1 and CDR2 are ENHRY and SYGVKD.

Only a few counts were recorded for this clone. J is TRBJ1-5 and V is TRBV15; weak D call: TRBD1 (5 bases). The CDR3 runs to 15 residues. V lost 0 bases to trimming and J lost 3 bases, with 9 bases between them. Germline V gene data show CDR1 as LNHNV and CDR2 as YYDKDF (reference sequence). In DNA, the CDR3 is TGTGCCACCAGCAGAGATAAGGGGCACAATCAGCCCCAGCATTTT. Translating it yields CATSRDKGHNQPQHF.

The V and J genes are TRBV5-4 and TRBJ2-5; TRBD1 matches 10 bases. Germline CDR1 reads SGHNT; CDR2 reads YYREEE (reference sequence). The CDR3 consists of 17 residues. Unmatched junction bases numbered 9, after V lost 0 bases and J lost 4 bases. In DNA form, the CDR3 reads TGTGCCAGCAGCTTGGGCCGACAGGGGGCTGGCCGAGAGACCCAGTACTTC. It codes for CASSLGRQGAGRETQYF.

The rearrangement links TRBV7-2 to TRBJ2-5, with 10 bases matching TRBD2. This CDR3 spans 16 amino acids. CDR1 and CDR2 (germline): SGHTA, FQGNSA. J was trimmed by 5 bases and V by 4 bases; bases with no gene match: 10. CDR3 sequence reads: CASSSGERGGRETQYF. The CDR3 coding sequence is TGTGCCAGCAGCTCAGGGGAGCGGGGGGGCCGGGAGACCCAGTACTTC. Using reference TRBV7-2 and TRBJ2-5 for the parts outside the CDR3, the full variable domain is GAGVSQSPSNKVTEKGKDVELRCDPISGHTALYWYRQSLGQGLEFLIYFQGNSAPDKSGLPSDRFSAERTGGSVSTLTIQRTQQEDSAVYLCASSSGERGGRETQYFGPGTRLLVL.

The V and J genes are TRBV2 and TRBJ1-5; TRBD1 matches at 7 bases. Germline V lookup: CDR1 SNHLY, CDR2 FYNNEI. The junction had 8 bases not matched to a gene; V was cut back by 7 bases and J by 5 bases. The CDR3 runs 14 residues. The chain's CDR3 is CASKQGTAYQPQHF. The DNA for the CDR3 is TGTGCCAGCAAGCAAGGGACAGCGTATCAGCCCCAGCATTTT.

The V and J genes are TRBV3-1 (or the pseudogene TRBV3-2) and TRBJ2-6, with D possibly being TRBD1 (5 bases). Trimming took 0 bases from V and 0 from J, leaving 9 bases between them. CDR1 LGHDT and CDR2 YNNKEL come from the germline V gene (reference sequence). The CDR3 has 17 amino acids. DNA for the CDR3: TGTGCCAGCAGCCAAGAAGGACAATTCTCTGGGGCCAACGTCCTGACTTTC. Residues: CASSQEGQFSGANVLTF.

The rearrangement links TRBV28 to TRBJ2-1, with unresolved D. The CDR3 is made up of 14 amino acids. With 3 bases removed from V and 5 bases from J, the gap between germline ends came to 11 bases. CDR1 MDHEN and CDR2 SYDVKM come from the germline V gene. This chain's CDR3 is CASSFSGSHNEQFF. The DNA for the CDR3 is TGTGCCAGCAGTTTCTCCGGGTCCCACAATGAGCAGTTCTTC.

The genes are TRBV5-5 and TRBJ2-1; tentative D call: TRBD2 (5 bases). Trimming took off 0 bases at V and 1 base at J, with 8 bases between the two ends. The germline gives CDR1 SGHKS, CDR2 YYEKEE (reference sequence). This CDR3 is 15 amino acids long. In DNA form, the CDR3 reads TGTGCCAGCAGCTTGGGGGGAGAGTCCTACAATGAGCAGTTCTTC. This encodes CASSLGGESYNEQFF. The full variable domain, rest sourced from reference TRBV5-5 and TRBJ2-1, is DAGVTQSPTHLIKTRGQQVTLRCSPISGHKSVSWYQQVLGQGPQFIFQYYEKEERGRGNFPDRFSARQFPNYSSELNVNALLLGDSALYLCASSLGGESYNEQFFGPGTRLTVL.

This clone came up once. This sequence joins TRBV27 and TRBJ1-2; D is possibly TRBD1 (5 bases). Germline CDR1 and CDR2: MNHEY and SMNVEV (reference sequence). V dropped 3 bases and J dropped 8 bases, with 13 bases sitting between them. The CDR3 loop spans 13 amino acids. In DNA, the CDR3 is TGTGCCAGCAGTTTTGGCGGGGCGAGAGGCTACACCTTC. This encodes CASSFGGARGYTF.

The chain couples TRBV10-3 to TRBJ2-1; unclear D gene. The CDR3 length is 15 residues. Germline lookup yields CDR1 ENHRY and CDR2 SYGVKD. Trimming shortened V by 0 bases and J by 7 bases, and 13 bases separated the two germline ends. CDR3 sequence (DNA): TGTGCCATCAGTGAGTCACCTAGAAATTATAATGAGCAGTTCTTC. As protein: CAISESPRNYNEQFF.

The chain combines TRBV5-1 with TRBJ1-2; 9 bases match TRBD1. The V and J ends lost 4 bases and 2 bases, in that order; junction bases with no gene match: 15. Germline loops: CDR1 SGHRS, CDR2 YFSETQ. The CDR3 spans 18 residues. Here the CDR3 DNA reads TGCGCCAGCAGCCCAAGACCTGTGGGACAGGGCTTAAACTATGGCTACACCTTC. Amino acid sequence: CASSPRPVGQGLNYGYTF.